The 17 T cell receptor beta chains reported below all come from one sample, sequenced in a study of T cell responses to AZD1222 COVID-19 vaccine. The table came from immunoSEQ multiplex PCR; TCRdb's copy has only in-frame clones and leaves some out. Among roughly 110,000 clones listed, roughly nine tenths were seen once. Sequencing used peripheral blood, obtained on day 0 of AZD1222 vaccination. These receptors were obtained from an adult in good health.

The CDR3 loop reads CASSPRGTGVLQPQHF. In DNA form, the CDR3 reads TGTGCCAGCAGCCCACGTGGGACAGGTGTTCTTCAGCCCCAGCATTTT. V and J are TRBV11-3 and TRBJ1-5; 8 nucleotides align to TRBD1. V was clipped by 5 bases and J by 6 bases; unmatched bases: 12. Germline loops: CDR1 SGHNT, CDR2 YENEEA. The CDR3 extends over 16 amino acids.

The chain is built from TRBV6-4 and TRBJ2-7; 9 nucleotides match TRBD2. V lost 8 bases to trimming and J lost 1 base; unmatched junction nucleotides: 9. CDR3 length: 15 residues. From germline, CDR1 is MRHNA and CDR2 SNTAGT. CDR3 nucleotides: TGTGCCAGCGGTGGCGGGAGGGCCTATTCCTACGAGCAGTACTTC. The encoded protein is CASGGGRAYSYEQYF.

V and J are TRBV6-5 and TRBJ2-7, with D maybe TRBD1 (5 bases). CDR3 length equals 15 residues. Deletions cut 0 bases from V and 2 bases from J, with 11 bases between. The germline gives CDR1 MNHEY, CDR2 SVGAGI. CDR3 sequence (DNA): TGTGCCAGCAGTTACTCGATCGCGGACACCTACGAGCAGTACTTC. Translation: CASSYSIADTYEQYF.

This clone was counted once. V is TRBV19 and J is TRBJ2-7; D unresolved. The germline V gene has CDR1 LNHDA and CDR2 SQIVND (reference sequence). V dropped 5 bases and J dropped 5 bases, with 19 bases sitting between them. The CDR3 consists of 15 residues. The CDR3 reads CASSLEATTRHEQYF. The CDR3 nucleotides read TGTGCCAGTAGTCTCGAGGCGACAACAAGACACGAGCAGTACTTC.

This clone was seen only once. The rearrangement links TRBV9 to TRBJ2-5, with TRBD2 matching 7 bases. The germline V gene encodes CDR1 SGDLS and CDR2 YYNGEE. The CDR3 is made up of 16 amino acids. V gave up 0 bases and J gave up 1 base; unmatched junction bases: 6. The CDR3 region is CASSVGYGRPQETQYF. The CDR3 DNA reads TGTGCCAGCAGCGTAGGATACGGGAGGCCCCAAGAGACCCAGTACTTC. Looking up the rest from reference TRBV9 and TRBJ2-5 gives the full variable domain: DSGVTQTPKHLITATGQRVTLRCSPRSGDLSVYWYQQSLDQGLQFLIQYYNGEERAKGNILERFSAQQFPDLHSELNLSSLELGDSALYFCASSVGYGRPQETQYFGPGTRLLVL.

This sequence joins TRBV5-4 and TRBJ1-4, with unresolved D. Trimming shortened V by 1 base and J by 0 bases, and 7 bases separated the two germline ends. This CDR3 is built from 15 residues. From germline, CDR1 is SGHNT and CDR2 YYREEE (reference sequence). The CDR3: CASSLSISTNEKLFF. In DNA, the CDR3 is TGTGCCAGCAGCTTGTCGATTTCAACTAATGAAAAACTGTTTTTT.

V usage is TRBV23-1 and J usage is TRBJ1-3, with TRBD1 as a possible D gene (5 bases). TRBV23-1 is designated an ORF whose function remains uncertain. Deletions cut 3 bases from V and 0 bases from J, with 15 bases between. This CDR3 is built from 17 residues. This CDR3 reads CASSQLRDPSSGNTIYF. The CDR3 DNA sequence: TGCGCCAGCAGTCAGCTCCGGGACCCGAGCTCTGGAAACACCATATATTTT.

The chain combines TRBV27 with TRBJ1-6; TRBD1 matches 10 bases. Trimming took 4 bases from V and 9 from J; bases not matched to a gene: 3. The V gene's germline CDR1 is MNHEY and CDR2 SMNVEV (reference sequence). This CDR3 has 14 amino acids. In DNA form, the CDR3 reads TGTGCCAGCAGTTCCGGGACAGGGGCTTCACCCCTCCACTTT. Translation: CASSSGTGASPLHF.

V and J are TRBV6-1 and TRBJ2-1, with 9 bases identical to TRBD1. Germline V CDR1 and CDR2: MNHNS, SASEGT. The CDR3 is 19 residues long. V shed 2 bases, J shed 10 bases, and the junction held 21 bases outside the gene matches. This CDR3 reads CASSEPGTGFLSSPREQFF. The CDR3 DNA is TGTGCCAGCAGTGAACCCGGGACAGGGTTCTTATCTTCCCCCAGGGAGCAGTTCTTC.

V and J are TRBV7-2 and TRBJ2-1; 10 bases map to TRBD2. CDR1 and CDR2 from the germline V gene are SGHTA and FQGNSA. The V and J ends lost 1 base and 4 bases, in that order; junction bases with no gene match: 4. CDR3 length: 16 amino acids. The CDR3 reads CASSLVGLAPYNEQFF. CDR3 coding DNA: TGTGCCAGCAGCTTAGTGGGACTAGCGCCTTACAATGAGCAGTTCTTC. Using reference TRBV7-2 and TRBJ2-1 for the parts outside the CDR3, the full variable domain is GAGVSQSPSNKVTEKGKDVELRCDPISGHTALYWYRQSLGQGLEFLIYFQGNSAPDKSGLPSDRFSAERTGGSVSTLTIQRTQQEDSAVYLCASSLVGLAPYNEQFFGPGTRLTVL.

This clone was seen only a few times. The chain carries TRBV3-1 (or the pseudogene TRBV3-2) and TRBJ2-7, with a weak D call TRBD1 (5 bases). The CDR3 contains 14 residues. Trimming cost V 4 bases and J 5 bases, with 15 bases left between them. Per the germline V gene, CDR1 is LGHDT and CDR2 is YNNKEL (reference sequence). The CDR3 DNA sequence: TGTGCCAGCAGCCGGACATTTAGAACCCACGAGCAGTACTTC. Its protein product is CASSRTFRTHEQYF.

This chain uses TRBV15 with TRBJ2-7; possible D gene TRBD1, 5 bases. Deletions cut 0 bases from V and 7 bases from J, with 10 bases between. The germline CDR1 and CDR2 sequences are LNHNV and YYDKDF (reference sequence). CDR3 length equals 13 residues. CDR3 nucleotide sequence: TGTGCCACCAGCAGAGACCGGACAAGGGAGCAGTACTTC. Its translation is CATSRDRTREQYF.

The V call is TRBV4-3, the J call TRBJ2-5, with unresolved D. Germline V CDR1 and CDR2: LGHNA, YSLEER. Trimming removed 0 bases at V and 1 base at J, with 9 bases between. This CDR3 region has 15 residues. DNA of the CDR3: TGCGCCAGCAGCCAAGAATGGGGAAGCCAAGAGACCCAGTACTTC. Amino acids: CASSQEWGSQETQYF.

The rearrangement uses TRBV5-4 and TRBJ2-7, with D tentatively TRBD1 (5 bases). Trimming left V 3 bases short and J 6 bases short, with 16 bases between. The germline V gene has CDR1 SGHNT and CDR2 YYREEE (reference sequence). The CDR3 totals 14 residues. CDR3 coding DNA: TGTGCCAGCAGCTCTTCCACAGGCGACTTCGAGCAGTACTTC. Its translation: CASSSSTGDFEQYF.

The rearrangement links TRBV18 to TRBJ2-5; D remains unclear. V was shortened by 10 bases and J by 2 bases, with 14 bases between the two germline ends. Germline V gene data show CDR1 as KGHSH and CDR2 as LQKENI. CDR3 length: 13 residues. CDR3 nucleotide sequence: TGTGCCACCTTAGACGCGTTTCAAGAGACCCAGTACTTC. It specifies CATLDAFQETQYF.

The chain joins TRBV6-5 to TRBJ1-1; a possible D gene is TRBD1 (5 bases). The CDR3 has 13 amino acids. Germline V gives CDR1 MNHEY, CDR2 SVGAGI. V shed 10 bases and J shed 2 bases, with 14 bases lying between them. The CDR3 spells CATTRQGNTEAFF. As DNA, the CDR3 is TGTGCCACAACGAGGCAGGGAAACACTGAAGCTTTCTTT.

The rearrangement uses TRBV6-5 and TRBJ1-5; no definite D call. V lost 6 bases and J lost 6, with 9 bases in between. This CDR3 has 12 amino acids. Germline V gene sequence: CDR1 MNHEY, CDR2 SVGAGI. CDR3 region: CASRVLGQPQHF. For the CDR3, the DNA is TGTGCCAGCAGGGTGTTGGGTCAGCCCCAGCATTTT.